This entry concerns a single T cell receptor (beta chain). Libraries were prepared by immunoSEQ multiplex PCR; TCRdb keeps only in-frame clonotypes and omits some of them. The sample holds approximately 530,000 clones, roughly 91% seen once. The sample is drawn from a study of blood T cell repertoires in COVID-19. J was trimmed by 6 bases and V by 1 base; bases with no gene match: 8. The CDR3 has 17 amino acids. CDR1 and CDR2 (germline): LNHNV, YYDKDF (reference sequence). The material sequenced was peripheral blood. This clonotype was sampled from a woman aged 50 to 60 with COVID-19, enrolled during active disease. The V gene is TRBV15, the J gene TRBJ2-1; the match to TRBD2 covers 11 bases. This CDR3 reads CATSRVSLLAGGNEQFF. The CDR3 DNA is TGTGCCACCAGCAGAGTTTCCCTTCTAGCGGGGGGCAATGAGCAGTTCTTC.